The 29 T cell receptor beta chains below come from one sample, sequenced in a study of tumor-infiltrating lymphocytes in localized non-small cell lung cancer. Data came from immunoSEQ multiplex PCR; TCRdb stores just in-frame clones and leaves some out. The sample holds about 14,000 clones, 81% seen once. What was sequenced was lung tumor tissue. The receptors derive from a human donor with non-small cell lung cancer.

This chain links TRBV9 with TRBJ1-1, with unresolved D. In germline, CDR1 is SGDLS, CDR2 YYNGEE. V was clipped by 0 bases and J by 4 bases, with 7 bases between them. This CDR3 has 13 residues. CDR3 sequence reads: CASSVVTGTEAFF. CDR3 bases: TGTGCCAGCAGCGTAGTGACGGGCACTGAAGCTTTCTTT.

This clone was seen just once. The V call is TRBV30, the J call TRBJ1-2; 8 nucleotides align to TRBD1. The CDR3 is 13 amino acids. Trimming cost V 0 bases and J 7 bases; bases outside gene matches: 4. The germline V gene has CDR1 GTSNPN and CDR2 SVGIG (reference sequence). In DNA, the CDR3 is TGTGCCTGGAGTGTATCAGGGGGCCGTGGCTACACCTTC. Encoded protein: CAWSVSGGRGYTF. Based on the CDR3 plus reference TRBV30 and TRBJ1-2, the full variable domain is SQTIHQWPATLVQPVGSPLSLECTVEGTSNPNLYWYRQAAGRGLQLLFYSVGIGQISSEVPQNLSASRPQDRQFILSSKKLLLSDSGFYLCAWSVSGGRGYTFGSGTRLTVV.

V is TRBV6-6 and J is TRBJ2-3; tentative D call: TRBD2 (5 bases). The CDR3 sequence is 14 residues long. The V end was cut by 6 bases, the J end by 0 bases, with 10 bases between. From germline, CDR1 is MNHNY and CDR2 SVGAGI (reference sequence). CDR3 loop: CASRIRTSTDTQYF. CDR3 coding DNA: TGTGCCAGCAGGATCCGGACTAGCACAGATACGCAGTATTTT.

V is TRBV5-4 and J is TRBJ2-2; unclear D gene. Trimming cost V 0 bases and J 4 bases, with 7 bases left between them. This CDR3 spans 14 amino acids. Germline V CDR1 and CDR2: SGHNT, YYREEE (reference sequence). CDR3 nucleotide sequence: TGTGCCAGCAGCTTGGGGTTGCCCACCGGGGAGCTGTTTTTT. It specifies CASSLGLPTGELFF.

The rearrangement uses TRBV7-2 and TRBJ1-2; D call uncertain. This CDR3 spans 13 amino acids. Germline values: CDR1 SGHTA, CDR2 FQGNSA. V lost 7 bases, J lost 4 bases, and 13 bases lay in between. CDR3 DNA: TGTGCCAGCACCACCGGAGGGAGCTATGGCTACACCTTC. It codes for CASTTGGSYGYTF.

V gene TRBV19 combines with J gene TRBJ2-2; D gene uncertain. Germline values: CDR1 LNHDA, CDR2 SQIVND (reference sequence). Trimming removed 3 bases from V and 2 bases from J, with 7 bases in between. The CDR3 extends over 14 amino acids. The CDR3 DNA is TGTGCCAGTAGTATTAAGATAAACACCGGGGAGCTGTTTTTT. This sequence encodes CASSIKINTGELFF.

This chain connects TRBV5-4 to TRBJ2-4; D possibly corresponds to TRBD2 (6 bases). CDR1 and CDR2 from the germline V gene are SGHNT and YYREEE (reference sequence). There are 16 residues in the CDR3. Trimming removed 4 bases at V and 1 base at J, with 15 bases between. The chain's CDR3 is CASSPTRSMAKNIQYF. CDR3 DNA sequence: TGTGCCAGCAGCCCGACTAGGAGTATGGCCAAAAACATTCAGTACTTC.

Here the CDR3 DNA reads TGTGCCAGCAGTCCTGGGGGGCTAGTAGGAGATACGCAGTATTTT. Translating gives CASSPGGLVGDTQYF. The chain is built from TRBV7-2 and TRBJ2-3; perhaps D is TRBD1 or TRBD2 (6 bases each). The CDR3 has 15 amino acids. V shed 6 bases and J shed 5 bases, with 18 bases lying between them. CDR1 and CDR2 (germline): SGHTA, FQGNSA.

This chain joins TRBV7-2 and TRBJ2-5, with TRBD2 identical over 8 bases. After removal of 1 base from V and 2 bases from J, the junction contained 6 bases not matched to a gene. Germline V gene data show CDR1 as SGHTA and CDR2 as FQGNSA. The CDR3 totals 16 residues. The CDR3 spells CASSLGGAGGQETQYF. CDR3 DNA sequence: TGTGCCAGCAGCTTAGGCGGCGCGGGAGGACAAGAGACCCAGTACTTC.

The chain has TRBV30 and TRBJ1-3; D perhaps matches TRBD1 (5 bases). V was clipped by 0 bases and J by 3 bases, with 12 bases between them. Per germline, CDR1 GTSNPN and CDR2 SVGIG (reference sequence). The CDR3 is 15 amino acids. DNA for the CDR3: TGTGCCTGGAGTGTACTCAGGGAAATTGGAAACACCATATATTTT. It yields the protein CAWSVLREIGNTIYF.

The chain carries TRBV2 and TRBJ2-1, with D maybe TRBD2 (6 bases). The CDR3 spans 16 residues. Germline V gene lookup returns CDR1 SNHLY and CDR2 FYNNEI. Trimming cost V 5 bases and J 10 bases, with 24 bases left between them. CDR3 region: CASSRAGTSSGGEQFF. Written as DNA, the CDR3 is TGTGCCAGCAGTCGCGCCGGGACGTCGAGTGGGGGGGAGCAGTTCTTC.

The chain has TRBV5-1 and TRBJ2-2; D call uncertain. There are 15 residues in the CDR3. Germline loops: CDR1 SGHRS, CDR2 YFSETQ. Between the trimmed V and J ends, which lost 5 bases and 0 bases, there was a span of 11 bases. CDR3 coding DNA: TGCGCCAGCAGTCGTCCGGATCCGAACACCGGGGAGCTGTTTTTT. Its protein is CASSRPDPNTGELFF. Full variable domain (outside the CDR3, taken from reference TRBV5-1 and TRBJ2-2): KAGVTQTPRYLIKTRGQQVTLSCSPISGHRSVSWYQQTPGQGLQFLFEYFSETQRNKGNFPGRFSGRQFSNSRSEMNVSTLELGDSALYLCASSRPDPNTGELFFGEGSRLTVL.

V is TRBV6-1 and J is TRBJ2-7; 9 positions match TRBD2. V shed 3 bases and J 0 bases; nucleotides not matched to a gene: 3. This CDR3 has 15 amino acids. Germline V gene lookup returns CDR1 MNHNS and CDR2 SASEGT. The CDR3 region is CASSETSGASYEQYF. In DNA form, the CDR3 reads TGTGCCAGCAGTGAGACTAGCGGAGCCTCCTACGAGCAGTACTTC.

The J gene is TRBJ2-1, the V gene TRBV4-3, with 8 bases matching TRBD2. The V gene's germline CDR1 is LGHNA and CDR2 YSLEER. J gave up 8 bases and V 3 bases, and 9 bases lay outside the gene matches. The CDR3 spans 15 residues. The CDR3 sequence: CASSQGAGGWDEQFF. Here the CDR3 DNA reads TGCGCCAGCAGCCAGGGGGCGGGAGGCTGGGATGAGCAGTTCTTC.

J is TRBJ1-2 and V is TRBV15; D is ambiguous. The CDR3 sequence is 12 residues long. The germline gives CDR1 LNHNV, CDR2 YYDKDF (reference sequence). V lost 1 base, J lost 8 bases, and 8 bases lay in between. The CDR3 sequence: CATSRGTMGYTF. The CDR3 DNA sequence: TGTGCCACCAGCAGAGGTACGATGGGCTACACCTTC.

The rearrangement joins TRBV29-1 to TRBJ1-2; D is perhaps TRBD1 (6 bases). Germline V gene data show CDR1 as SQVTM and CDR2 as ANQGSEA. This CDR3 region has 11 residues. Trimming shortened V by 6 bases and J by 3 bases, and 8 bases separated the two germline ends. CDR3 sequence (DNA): TGCAGCGTCTCAGGGGACTATGGCTACACCTTC. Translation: CSVSGDYGYTF.

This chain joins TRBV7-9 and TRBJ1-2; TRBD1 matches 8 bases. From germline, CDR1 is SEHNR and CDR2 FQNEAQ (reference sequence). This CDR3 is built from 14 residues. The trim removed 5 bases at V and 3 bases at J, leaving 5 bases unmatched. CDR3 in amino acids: CASSAGQGDYGYTF. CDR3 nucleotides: TGTGCCAGCAGCGCCGGACAGGGAGACTATGGCTACACCTTC.

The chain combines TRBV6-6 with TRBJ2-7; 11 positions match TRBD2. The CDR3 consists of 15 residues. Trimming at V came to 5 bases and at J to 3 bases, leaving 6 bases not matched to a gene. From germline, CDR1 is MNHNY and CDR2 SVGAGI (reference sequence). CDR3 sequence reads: CASSGSGRANYEQYF. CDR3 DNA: TGTGCCAGCAGTGGTAGCGGGAGGGCCAACTACGAGCAGTACTTC.

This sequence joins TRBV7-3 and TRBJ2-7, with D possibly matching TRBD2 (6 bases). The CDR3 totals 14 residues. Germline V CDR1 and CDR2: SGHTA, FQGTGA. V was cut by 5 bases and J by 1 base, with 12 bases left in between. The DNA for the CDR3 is TGTGCCAGCAGCCCCCTCGCGGGATCCTACGAGCAGTACTTC. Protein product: CASSPLAGSYEQYF.

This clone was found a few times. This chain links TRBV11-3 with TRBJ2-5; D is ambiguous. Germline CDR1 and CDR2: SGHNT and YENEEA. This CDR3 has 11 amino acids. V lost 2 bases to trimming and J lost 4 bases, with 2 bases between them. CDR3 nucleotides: TGTGCCAGCAGCTTACTAGAGACCCAGTACTTC. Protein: CASSLLETQYF.

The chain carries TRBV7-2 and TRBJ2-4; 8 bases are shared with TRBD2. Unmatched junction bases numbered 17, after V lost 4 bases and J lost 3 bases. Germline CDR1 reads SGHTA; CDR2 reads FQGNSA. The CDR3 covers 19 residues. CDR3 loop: CASSSTIHGRASGKNIQYF. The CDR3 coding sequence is TGTGCCAGCAGCTCCACCATTCACGGGAGGGCCTCAGGCAAAAACATTCAGTACTTC.

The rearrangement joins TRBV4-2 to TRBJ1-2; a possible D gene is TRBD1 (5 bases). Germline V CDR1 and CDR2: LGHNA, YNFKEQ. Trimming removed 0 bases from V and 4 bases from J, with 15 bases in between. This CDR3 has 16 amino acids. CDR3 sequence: CASSQDPGTLSYGYTF. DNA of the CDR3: TGTGCCAGCAGCCAAGACCCCGGGACTCTATCCTATGGCTACACCTTC.

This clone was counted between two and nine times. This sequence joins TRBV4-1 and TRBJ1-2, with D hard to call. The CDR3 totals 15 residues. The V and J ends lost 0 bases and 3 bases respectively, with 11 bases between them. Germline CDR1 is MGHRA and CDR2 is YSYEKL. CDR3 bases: TGCGCCAGCAGCCAAGATAACCACATCTACTATGGCTACACCTTC. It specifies CASSQDNHIYYGYTF.

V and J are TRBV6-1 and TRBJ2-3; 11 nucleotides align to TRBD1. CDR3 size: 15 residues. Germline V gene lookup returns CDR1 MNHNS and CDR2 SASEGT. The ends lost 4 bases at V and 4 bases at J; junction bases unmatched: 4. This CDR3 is CASSGGQGAADTQYF. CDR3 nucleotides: TGTGCCAGCAGTGGAGGACAGGGGGCCGCAGATACGCAGTATTTT.

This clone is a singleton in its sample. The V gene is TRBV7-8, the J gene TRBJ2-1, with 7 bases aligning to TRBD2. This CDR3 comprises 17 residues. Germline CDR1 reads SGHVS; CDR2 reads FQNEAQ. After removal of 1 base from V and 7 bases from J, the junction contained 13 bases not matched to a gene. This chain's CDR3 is CASSLVVGGPSRNEQFF. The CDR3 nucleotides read TGTGCCAGCAGCTTAGTTGTGGGAGGGCCAAGTCGAAATGAGCAGTTCTTC.

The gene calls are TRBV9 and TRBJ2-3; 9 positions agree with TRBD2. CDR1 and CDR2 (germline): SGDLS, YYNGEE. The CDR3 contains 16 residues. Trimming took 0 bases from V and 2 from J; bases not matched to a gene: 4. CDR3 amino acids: CASSVVGTSNTDTQYF. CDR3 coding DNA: TGTGCCAGCAGCGTAGTCGGGACTAGCAACACAGATACGCAGTATTTT.

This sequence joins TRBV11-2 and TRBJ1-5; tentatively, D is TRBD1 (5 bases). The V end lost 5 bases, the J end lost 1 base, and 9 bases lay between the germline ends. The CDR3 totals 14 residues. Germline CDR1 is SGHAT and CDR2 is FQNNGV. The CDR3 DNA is TGTGCCAGCAGCCAGACAGTGAGCAATCAGCCCCAGCATTTT. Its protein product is CASSQTVSNQPQHF.

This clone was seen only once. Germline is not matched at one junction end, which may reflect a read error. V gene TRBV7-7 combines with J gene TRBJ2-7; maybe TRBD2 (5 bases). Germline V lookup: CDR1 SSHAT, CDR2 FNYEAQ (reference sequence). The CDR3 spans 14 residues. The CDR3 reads CASSPDGMSGEQYF. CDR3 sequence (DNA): TGTGCTAGCAGCCCGGACGGGATGTCGGGCGAGCAGTACTTC. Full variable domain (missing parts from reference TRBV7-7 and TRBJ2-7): GAGVSQSPRYKVTKRGQDVTLRCDPISSHATLYWYQQALGQGPEFLTYFNYEAQPDKSGLPSDRFSAERPEGSISTLTIQRTEQRDSAMYRCASSPDGMSGEQYFGPGTRLTVT.

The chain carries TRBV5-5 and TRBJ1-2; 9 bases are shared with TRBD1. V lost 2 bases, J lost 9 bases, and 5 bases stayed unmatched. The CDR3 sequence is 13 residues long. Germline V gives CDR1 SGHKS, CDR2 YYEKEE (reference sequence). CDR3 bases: TGTGCCAGCAGCTTCGCACAGGGGGCGAGCTACACCTTC. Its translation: CASSFAQGASYTF.